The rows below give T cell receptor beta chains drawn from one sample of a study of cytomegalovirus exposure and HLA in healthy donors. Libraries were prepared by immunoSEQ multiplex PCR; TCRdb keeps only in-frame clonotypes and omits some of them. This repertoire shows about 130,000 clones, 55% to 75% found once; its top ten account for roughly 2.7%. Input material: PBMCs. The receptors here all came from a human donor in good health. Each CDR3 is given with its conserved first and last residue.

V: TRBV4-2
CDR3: CASSQDLDGTSGEQYF

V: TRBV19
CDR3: CASSIDRTSGSKQFF

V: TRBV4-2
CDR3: CASSPGQGDYGYTF

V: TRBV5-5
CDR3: CASSSPGLNTEAFF

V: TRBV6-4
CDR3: CASSTGGGSTEAFF

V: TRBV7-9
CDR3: CASSQPGYRGYTF

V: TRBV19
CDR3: CASSIVASGSTDTQYF

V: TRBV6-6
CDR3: CAGGQENTGELFF

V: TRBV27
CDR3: CASSPQDGEVPGYGYTF

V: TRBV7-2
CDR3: CASSLVASGGAEQYF

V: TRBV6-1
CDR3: CASSLRGSYNEQFF

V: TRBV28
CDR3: CASRRFRDSYEQYF

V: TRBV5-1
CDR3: CASSSGVEQYF

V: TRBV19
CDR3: CASSSAGASLYGYTF

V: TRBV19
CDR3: CASSRDYYGYTF

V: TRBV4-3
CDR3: CASSQGRTGELFF

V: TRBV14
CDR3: CASSQDYRAHEQFF

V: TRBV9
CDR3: CASSAAGQEAQYF

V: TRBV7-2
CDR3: CASSLNSYSYEQYF

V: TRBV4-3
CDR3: CASSQFGGEAFF

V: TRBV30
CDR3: CAWRKQGSDTQYF

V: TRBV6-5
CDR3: CASRTRQSEQYF

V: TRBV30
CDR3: CAWSGHFTDTQYF

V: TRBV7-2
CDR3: CASSLGTSGSRDEQFF

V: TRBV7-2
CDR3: CASSLRETSPLHF

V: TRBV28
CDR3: CASSLYSGQGFNQPQHF

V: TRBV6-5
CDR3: CASRSARGPYNEQFF

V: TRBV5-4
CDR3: CASSLGSGGTDTQYF

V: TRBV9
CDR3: CASSVFGSFNPQETQYF

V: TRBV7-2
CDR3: CASSLGAYYGYTF

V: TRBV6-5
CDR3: CASSPGTGHTEAFF

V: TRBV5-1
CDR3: CASSSWGGSRVGELFF

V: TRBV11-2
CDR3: CASSIRQGMGTDTQYF

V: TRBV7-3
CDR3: CASSPTPGLAGDNEQFF

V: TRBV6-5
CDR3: CASRLAGASYEQYF

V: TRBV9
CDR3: CASSVGGGGQPQHF

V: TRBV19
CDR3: CASSTPSGPGEQYF

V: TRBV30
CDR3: CAWARLSGRAFGEQFF

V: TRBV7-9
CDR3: CASSLTSRGSPPDEQYF

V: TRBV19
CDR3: CASSTSAGTNQPQHF

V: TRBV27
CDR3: CASSRTGDSNYGYTF

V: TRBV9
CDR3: CASSVEAGTVRDTQYF

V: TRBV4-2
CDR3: CASSQELGRGVTGELFF

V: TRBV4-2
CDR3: CASSQAGTRWEQYF

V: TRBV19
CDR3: CASSVDGGKETQYF

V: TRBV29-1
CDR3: CSVDRVDRGPSPVYEQYF

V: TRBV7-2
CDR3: CASSQNAPLRLAGTGELFF

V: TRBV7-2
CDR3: CASSLILPGTAQETQYF

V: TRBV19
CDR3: CASSSGVAGAEVLTGELFF

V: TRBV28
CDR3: CASSLQGGRGNTIYF

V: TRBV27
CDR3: CASSISWGQLNYGYTF